This TCR beta chain is drawn from a study of Graves' ophthalmopathy and Graves' hyperthyroidism. Whole-study results and caveats: Blood was where most expanded thyroid clonotypes above 0.001 frequency also turned up.

Ophthalmopathy-affected donors exhibited moderate-to-severe activity, CAS ≥3, NOSPECS ≥4, and duration under 3 months. The TCR beta CDR3 regions underwent amplification from RNA transcripts. Investigators did first-round RT-PCR with HTBI primers, then second-round multiplex PCR. TCRdb re-derived calls from the multiplex PCR reads in MiXCR, one entry per CDR3 protein. The profile covers about 200,000 distinct CDR3 sequences, with just under 30% appearing a single time and approximately 9.1% taken by the ten largest. The sample holds many counts of this clonotype. Its matching antigen is unknown. This CDR3 is built from 13 residues. V dropped 5 bases and J dropped 4; count of bases not matched to a gene: 2. Per the germline V gene, CDR1 is MDHEN and CDR2 is SYDVKM.

The rearrangement uses TRBV28 and TRBJ1-2, with 9 bases lining up with TRBD1. What was sequenced was peripheral blood. The sequence derives from a man aged 50 to 59 with Graves' ophthalmopathy. The DNA of the CDR3 is TGTGCCAGCAGTGACAGGGGGATCTATGGCTACACCTTC. Its translation is CASSDRGIYGYTF.